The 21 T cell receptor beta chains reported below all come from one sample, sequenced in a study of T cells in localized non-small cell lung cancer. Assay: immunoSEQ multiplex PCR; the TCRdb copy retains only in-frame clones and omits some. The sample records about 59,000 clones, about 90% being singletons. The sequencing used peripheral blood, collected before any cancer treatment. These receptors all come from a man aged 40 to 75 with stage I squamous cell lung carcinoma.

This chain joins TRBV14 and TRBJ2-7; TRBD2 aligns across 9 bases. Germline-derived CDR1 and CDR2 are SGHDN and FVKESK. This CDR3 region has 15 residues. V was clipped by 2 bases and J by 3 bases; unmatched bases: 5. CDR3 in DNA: TGTGCCAGCAGCCAACTCGGGACTAGCTTCTACGAGCAGTACTTC. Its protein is CASSQLGTSFYEQYF. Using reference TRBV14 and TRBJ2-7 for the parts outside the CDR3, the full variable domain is EAGVTQFPSHSVIEKGQTVTLRCDPISGHDNLYWYRRVMGKEIKFLLHFVKESKQDESGMPNNRFLAERTGGTYSTLKVQPAELEDSGVYFCASSQLGTSFYEQYFGPGTRLTVT.

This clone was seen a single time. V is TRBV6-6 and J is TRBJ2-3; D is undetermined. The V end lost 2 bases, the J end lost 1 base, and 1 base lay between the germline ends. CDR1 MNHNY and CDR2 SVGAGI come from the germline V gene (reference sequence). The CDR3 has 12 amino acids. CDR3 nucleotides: TGTGCCAGCAGTTACGGCACAGATACGCAGTATTTT. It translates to CASSYGTDTQYF.

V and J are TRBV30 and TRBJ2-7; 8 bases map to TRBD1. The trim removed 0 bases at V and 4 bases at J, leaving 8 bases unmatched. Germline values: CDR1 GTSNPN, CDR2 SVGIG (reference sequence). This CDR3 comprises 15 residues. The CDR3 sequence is CAWSVPRRTGYEQYF. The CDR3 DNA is TGTGCCTGGAGTGTACCCAGAAGGACAGGGTACGAGCAGTACTTC.

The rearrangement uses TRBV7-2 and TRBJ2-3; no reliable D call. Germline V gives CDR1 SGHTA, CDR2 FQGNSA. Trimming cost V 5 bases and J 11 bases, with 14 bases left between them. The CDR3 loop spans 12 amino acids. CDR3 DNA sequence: TGTGCCAGCAGCCCAGCCCACCATGGGCAGTATTTT. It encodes CASSPAHHGQYF.

The DNA of the CDR3 is TGTGCCAGCTCACCACCGATAGCGGGCCCTAGCACAGATACGCAGTATTTT. Encoded protein: CASSPPIAGPSTDTQYF. This sequence joins TRBV18 and TRBJ2-3; 7 positions agree with TRBD2. This CDR3 is 17 amino acids long. Germline V gives CDR1 KGHSH, CDR2 LQKENI. Trimming took 0 bases from V and 0 from J; bases not matched to a gene: 6.

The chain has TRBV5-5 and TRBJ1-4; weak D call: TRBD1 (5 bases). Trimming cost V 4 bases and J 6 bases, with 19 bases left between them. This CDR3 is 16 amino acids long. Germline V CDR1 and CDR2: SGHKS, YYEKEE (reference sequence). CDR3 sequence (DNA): TGTGCCAGCAGCGGCCCCCGGGGCAGGGCTGATGAAAAACTGTTTTTT. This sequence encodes CASSGPRGRADEKLFF.

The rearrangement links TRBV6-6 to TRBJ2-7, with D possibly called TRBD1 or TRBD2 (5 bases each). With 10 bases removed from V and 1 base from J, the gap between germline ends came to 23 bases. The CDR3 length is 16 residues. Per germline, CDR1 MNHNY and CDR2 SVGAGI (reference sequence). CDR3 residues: CAIRALGVGMSYEQYF. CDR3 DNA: TGTGCCATCAGGGCCCTCGGGGTAGGGATGTCCTACGAGCAGTACTTC.

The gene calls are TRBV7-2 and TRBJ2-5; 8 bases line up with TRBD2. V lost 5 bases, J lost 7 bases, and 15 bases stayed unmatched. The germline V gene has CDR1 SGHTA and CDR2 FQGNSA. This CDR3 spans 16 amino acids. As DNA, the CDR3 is TGTGCCAGCAGCCCTTTTCTAGCGGGCCCTGGAGGGACCCAGTACTTC. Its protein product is CASSPFLAGPGGTQYF.

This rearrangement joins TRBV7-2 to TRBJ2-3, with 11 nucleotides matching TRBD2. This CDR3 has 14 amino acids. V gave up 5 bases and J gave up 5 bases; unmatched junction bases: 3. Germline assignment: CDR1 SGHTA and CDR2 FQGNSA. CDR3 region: CASSLLAGEDTQYF. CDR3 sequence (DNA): TGTGCCAGCAGCCTACTAGCGGGAGAAGATACGCAGTATTTT.

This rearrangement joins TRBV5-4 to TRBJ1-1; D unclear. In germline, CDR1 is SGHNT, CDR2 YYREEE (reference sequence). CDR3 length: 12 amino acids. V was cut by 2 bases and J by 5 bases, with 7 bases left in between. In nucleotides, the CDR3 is TGTGCCAGCAGCTTACATGGAACTGAAGCTTTCTTT. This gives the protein CASSLHGTEAFF.

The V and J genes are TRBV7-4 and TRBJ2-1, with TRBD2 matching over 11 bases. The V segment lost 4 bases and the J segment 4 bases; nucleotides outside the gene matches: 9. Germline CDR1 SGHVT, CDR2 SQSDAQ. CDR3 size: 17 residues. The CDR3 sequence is CASSSGAASGRYNEQFF. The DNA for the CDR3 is TGTGCCAGCAGCTCTGGGGCCGCTAGCGGGAGGTACAATGAGCAGTTCTTC. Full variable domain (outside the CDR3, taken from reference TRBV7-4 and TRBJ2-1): GAGVSQSPRYKVAKRGRDVALRCDSISGHVTLYWYRQTLGQGSEVLTYSQSDAQRDKSGRPSGRFSAERPERSVSTLKIQRTEQGDSAVYLCASSSGAASGRYNEQFFGPGTRLTVL.

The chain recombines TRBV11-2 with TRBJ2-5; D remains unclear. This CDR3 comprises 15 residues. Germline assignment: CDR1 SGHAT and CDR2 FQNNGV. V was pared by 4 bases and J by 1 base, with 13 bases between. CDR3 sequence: CASSYDGQLQETQYF. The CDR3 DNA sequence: TGTGCCAGCAGCTACGATGGGCAGCTCCAAGAGACCCAGTACTTC.

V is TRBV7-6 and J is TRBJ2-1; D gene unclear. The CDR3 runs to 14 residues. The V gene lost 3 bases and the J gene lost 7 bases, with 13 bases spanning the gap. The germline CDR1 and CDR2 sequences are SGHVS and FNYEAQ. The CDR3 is CASSFSSTRNEQFF. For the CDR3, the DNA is TGTGCCAGCAGCTTTTCGTCAACGCGGAATGAGCAGTTCTTC.

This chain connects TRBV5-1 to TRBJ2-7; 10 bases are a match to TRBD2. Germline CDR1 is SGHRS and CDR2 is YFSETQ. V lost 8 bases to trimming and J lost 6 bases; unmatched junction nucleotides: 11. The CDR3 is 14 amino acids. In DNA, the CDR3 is TGCGCCAGTAGAGGGTCTAGCGGGAGTAGCGAGCAGTACTTC. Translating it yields CASRGSSGSSEQYF.

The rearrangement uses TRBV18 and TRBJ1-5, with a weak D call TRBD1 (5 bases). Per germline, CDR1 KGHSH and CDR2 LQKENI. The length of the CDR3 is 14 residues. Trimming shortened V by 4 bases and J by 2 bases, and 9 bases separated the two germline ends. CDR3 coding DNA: TGTGCCAGCTCACAGGGGCTGGGCAATCAGCCCCAGCATTTT. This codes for CASSQGLGNQPQHF.

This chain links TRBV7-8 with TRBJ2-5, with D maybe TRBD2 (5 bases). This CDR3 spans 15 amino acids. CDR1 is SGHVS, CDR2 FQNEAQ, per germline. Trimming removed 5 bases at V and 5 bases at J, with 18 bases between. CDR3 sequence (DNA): TGTGCCAGCAGCCTAGGAACTAGACCCAAGGAGACCCAGTACTTC. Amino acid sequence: CASSLGTRPKETQYF. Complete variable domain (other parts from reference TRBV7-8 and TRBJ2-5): GAGVSQSPRYKVAKRGQDVALRCDPISGHVSLFWYQQALGQGPEFLTYFQNEAQLDKSGLPSDRFFAERPEGSVSTLKIQRTQQEDSAVYLCASSLGTRPKETQYFGPGTRLLVL.

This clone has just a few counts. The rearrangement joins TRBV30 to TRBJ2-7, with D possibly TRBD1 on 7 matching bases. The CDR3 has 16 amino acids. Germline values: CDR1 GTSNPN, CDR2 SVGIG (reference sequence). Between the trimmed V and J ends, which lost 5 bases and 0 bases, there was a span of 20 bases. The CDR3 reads CAWVESGGGLSYEQYF. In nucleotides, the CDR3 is TGTGCCTGGGTTGAGTCAGGAGGGGGCCTCTCCTACGAGCAGTACTTC.

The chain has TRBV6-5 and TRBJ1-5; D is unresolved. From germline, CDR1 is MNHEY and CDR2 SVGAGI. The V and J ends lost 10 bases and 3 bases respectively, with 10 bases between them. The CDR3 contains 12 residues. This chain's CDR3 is CATSPFNQPQHF. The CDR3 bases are TGTGCCACAAGCCCCTTCAATCAGCCCCAGCATTTT.

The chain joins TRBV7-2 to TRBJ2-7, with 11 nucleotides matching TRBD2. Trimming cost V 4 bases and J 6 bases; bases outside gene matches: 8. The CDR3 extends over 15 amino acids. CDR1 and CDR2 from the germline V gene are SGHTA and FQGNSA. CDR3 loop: CASSSWGTSGAEQYF. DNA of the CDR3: TGTGCCAGCAGCTCCTGGGGGACTAGCGGAGCCGAGCAGTACTTC.

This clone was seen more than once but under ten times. CDR3 DNA sequence: TGTGCTAGTTTCCTGGAGGAGCTTAGATTTGGTGAAGCTTTCTTT. Its translation: CASFLEELRFGEAFF. The genes are TRBV2 and TRBJ1-1; D is undetermined. From germline, CDR1 is SNHLY and CDR2 FYNNEI. CDR3 length: 15 amino acids.

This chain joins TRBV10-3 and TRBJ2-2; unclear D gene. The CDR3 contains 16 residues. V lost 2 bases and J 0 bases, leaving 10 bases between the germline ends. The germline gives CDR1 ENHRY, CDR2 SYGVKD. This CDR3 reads CAISEETVANTGELFF. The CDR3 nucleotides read TGTGCCATCAGTGAGGAGACTGTCGCGAACACCGGGGAGCTGTTTTTT.